The 28 T cell receptor beta chains below come from one sample, sequenced in a study of CD8+ T cells in alopecia areata. cDNA prepared by RNA extraction and subsequent reverse transcription served as the template for sequencing. Profiling relied on immunoSEQ multiplex PCR, and the TCRdb table lists in-frame clones only, not all of them. The profile shows some 240,000 clones, about 57% of them singletons. Treatment in this sample: oral pan-JAK inhibitor, 5-10 mg twice daily. The source was CD4+ T cells sorted from blood, collected at week 4, from a patient treated with tofacitinib. Receptors originate from a human donor with alopecia areata.

V and J are TRBV7-9 and TRBJ1-2; unclear D gene. The CDR3 contains 15 residues. Germline CDR1 reads SEHNR; CDR2 reads FQNEAQ (reference sequence). The germline V and J ends were trimmed by 5 bases and 7 bases, with 20 bases remaining between them. The CDR3, as DNA: TGTGCCAGCAGCCCACGAGATCTGGGGATTGTTGGCTACACCTTC. Protein product: CASSPRDLGIVGYTF.

This clone showed up just a few times. Other nucleotide sequences in the sample specify the same CDR3. The chain joins TRBV6-5 to TRBJ2-5; no firm D call. The CDR3 contains 11 residues. The germline V gene encodes CDR1 MNHEY and CDR2 SVGAGI. V lost 1 base and J 5 bases, leaving 2 bases between the germline ends. This CDR3 reads CASSYLETQYF. The CDR3 DNA reads as TGTGCCAGCAGTTACTTGGAGACCCAGTACTTC.

With respect to this clone: The sample carries other DNA sequences with the same CDR3. The V call is TRBV29-1, the J call TRBJ1-3, with D maybe TRBD1 (5 bases). From germline, CDR1 is SQVTM and CDR2 ANQGSEA. The CDR3 consists of 13 residues. Trimming left V 5 bases short and J 0 bases short, with 8 bases between. In DNA, the CDR3 is TGCAGCGTTTCAGGGAGCTCTGGAAACACCATATATTTT. Translating gives CSVSGSSGNTIYF. Full variable domain (outside the CDR3, taken from reference TRBV29-1 and TRBJ1-3): SAVISQKPSRDICQRGTSLTIQCQVDSQVTMMFWYRQQPGQSLTLIATANQGSEATYESGFVIDKFPISRPNLTFSTLTVSNMSPEDSSIYLCSVSGSSGNTIYFGEGSWLTVV.

CDR3 sequence reads: CASSSFETGGTETQYF. The CDR3, as DNA: TGCGCCAGCAGCTCCTTCGAGACAGGGGGCACAGAGACCCAGTACTTC. The chain couples TRBV5-1 to TRBJ2-5; TRBD1 aligns across 10 bases. J gave up 4 bases and V 3 bases, and 9 bases lay outside the gene matches. CDR1 and CDR2 (germline): SGHRS, YFSETQ. The CDR3 is made up of 16 amino acids.

This clone was counted between two and nine times. The genes are TRBV7-2 and TRBJ1-2; 7 bases fit TRBD1. V shed 5 bases, J shed 7 bases, and the junction held 7 bases outside the gene matches. This CDR3 spans 13 amino acids. Germline V gene sequence: CDR1 SGHTA, CDR2 FQGNSA. CDR3 loop: CASSDDNRGGYTF. CDR3 DNA sequence: TGTGCCAGCAGCGACGACAACAGGGGTGGCTACACCTTC.

This clone appeared a few times. The V gene is TRBV5-1, the J gene TRBJ2-1; no firm D call. Between the trimmed V and J ends, which lost 3 bases and 6 bases, there was a span of 10 bases. Germline V gene sequence: CDR1 SGHRS, CDR2 YFSETQ. The CDR3 consists of 13 residues. The CDR3 DNA reads as TGCGCCAGCAGCTCCGACTGGGCCAATGAGCAGTTCTTC. This translates into CASSSDWANEQFF. The full variable domain, with the rest looked up from reference TRBV5-1 and TRBJ2-1, is KAGVTQTPRYLIKTRGQQVTLSCSPISGHRSVSWYQQTPGQGLQFLFEYFSETQRNKGNFPGRFSGRQFSNSRSEMNVSTLELGDSALYLCASSSDWANEQFFGPGTRLTVL.

This clone was counted only a few times. The rearrangement joins TRBV19 to TRBJ2-7; the D is unclear. Germline CDR1 LNHDA, CDR2 SQIVND (reference sequence). The CDR3 has 13 residues. V was shortened by 6 bases and J by 5 bases, with 14 bases between the two germline ends. CDR3 sequence (DNA): TGTGCCAGTAGGGCCCCGTCAGCCCACGAGCAGTACTTC. It translates to CASRAPSAHEQYF.

CDR3 sequence reads: CASHRDRPYNEQFF. The CDR3 DNA reads as TGTGCCAGCCACCGGGACAGGCCCTACAATGAGCAGTTCTTC. The chain recombines TRBV2 with TRBJ2-1; 8 positions match TRBD1. The V gene's germline CDR1 is SNHLY and CDR2 FYNNEI. The junction had 5 bases not matched to a gene; V was cut back by 8 bases and J by 2 bases. The CDR3 totals 14 residues.

The rearrangement uses TRBV2 and TRBJ2-2; possible D gene TRBD1, 6 bases. Germline V gene sequence: CDR1 SNHLY, CDR2 FYNNEI. The CDR3 has 14 residues. The V end was cut by 10 bases, the J end by 2 bases, with 14 bases between. CDR3 in amino acids: CATQRTANTGELFF. The CDR3 nucleotides read TGTGCCACCCAGAGGACAGCAAACACCGGGGAGCTGTTTTTT.

The rearrangement links TRBV30 to TRBJ2-3; D gene uncertain. The CDR3 consists of 14 residues. V lost 2 bases to trimming and J lost 4 bases, with 13 bases between them. Germline assignment: CDR1 GTSNPN and CDR2 SVGIG (reference sequence). For the CDR3, the DNA is TGTGCCTGGAGTCCAGGCGGCACGGCAGATACGCAGTATTTT. Its translation: CAWSPGGTADTQYF.

The CDR3 reads CASSEKVQASSYEQYF. The CDR3 DNA is TGTGCCAGCAGTGAAAAGGTTCAGGCAAGCTCCTACGAGCAGTACTTC. The chain couples TRBV25-1 to TRBJ2-7; D gene unclear. V dropped 2 bases and J dropped 0 bases, with 14 bases sitting between them. Germline CDR1 and CDR2: MGHDK and SYGVNS. This CDR3 comprises 16 residues.

The table lists this clone with a few counts. J is TRBJ1-1 and V is TRBV11-2; D unresolved. V was shortened by 3 bases and J by 6 bases, with 17 bases between the two germline ends. CDR3 length: 15 residues. Germline-derived CDR1 and CDR2 are SGHAT and FQNNGV. The CDR3 DNA is TGTGCCAGCAGCTTGGATGCGGGGTACAACGCTGAAGCTTTCTTT. Residues: CASSLDAGYNAEAFF.

This clone was found a few times. This chain connects TRBV7-2 to TRBJ2-7; tentative D call: TRBD2 (6 bases). CDR1 SGHTA and CDR2 FQGNSA come from the germline V gene. This CDR3 spans 15 amino acids. Trimming stripped 4 bases from V and 4 bases from J, with 17 bases between. CDR3 nucleotides: TGTGCCAGCAGCTCGTCGGGCGGGATTAGGTACGAGCAGTACTTC. Its translation is CASSSSGGIRYEQYF.

V usage is TRBV5-1 and J usage is TRBJ2-1, with D possibly TRBD1 on 6 matching bases. Trimming took off 5 bases at V and 1 base at J, with 7 bases between the two ends. From germline, CDR1 is SGHRS and CDR2 YFSETQ. The CDR3 is 13 residues long. CDR3 sequence (DNA): TGCGCCAGCAGACAGGGTTCCTACAATGAGCAGTTCTTC. It translates to CASRQGSYNEQFF.

This clone was seen only a few times. The genes are TRBV5-6 and TRBJ1-1; D unclear. Trimming took off 4 bases at V and 8 bases at J, with 9 bases between the two ends. Germline V gives CDR1 SGHDT, CDR2 YYEEEE. This CDR3 comprises 11 residues. The CDR3 protein is CASSDTAEAFF. For the CDR3, the DNA is TGTGCCAGCAGCGACACGGCCGAAGCTTTCTTT.

This chain connects TRBV7-2 to TRBJ1-2, with D possibly being TRBD1 (5 bases). V was shortened by 0 bases and J by 8 bases, with 10 bases between the two germline ends. Germline assignment: CDR1 SGHTA and CDR2 FQGNSA. This CDR3 is built from 13 residues. CDR3 in DNA: TGTGCCAGCAGCTTAGCAACGGGGCCCGGCTACACCTTC. It translates to CASSLATGPGYTF. The complete variable domain, with remaining parts taken from reference TRBV7-2 and TRBJ1-2, reads GAGVSQSPSNKVTEKGKDVELRCDPISGHTALYWYRQSLGQGLEFLIYFQGNSAPDKSGLPSDRFSAERTGGSVSTLTIQRTQQEDSAVYLCASSLATGPGYTFGSGTRLTVV.

This clone was seen a few times. The rearrangement joins TRBV30 to TRBJ2-7; the D gene is possibly TRBD1 (5 bases). CDR1 and CDR2 (germline): GTSNPN, SVGIG (reference sequence). This CDR3 is built from 12 residues. CDR3 residues: CASLTVSYEQYF. CDR3 DNA sequence: TGTGCGTCATTGACAGTCTCCTACGAGCAGTACTTC.

DNA for the CDR3: TGCGCCAGCAGCTTGGGTAGCAGTGCAACTAATGAAAAACTGTTTTTT. Protein product: CASSLGSSATNEKLFF. The chain couples TRBV5-1 to TRBJ1-4, with D hard to call. V gave up 0 bases and J gave up 0 bases, with 9 bases separating them. The CDR3 consists of 16 residues. In germline, CDR1 is SGHRS, CDR2 YFSETQ.

The chain links TRBV2 to TRBJ1-4; possibly TRBD1 for D (6 bases). The CDR3 covers 13 residues. CDR1 and CDR2 from the germline V gene are SNHLY and FYNNEI. Trimming pared 5 bases from V and 8 bases from J, leaving 12 bases between. CDR3 region: CASSSRTAEKLFF. For the CDR3, the DNA is TGTGCCAGCAGTTCGAGGACAGCCGAAAAACTGTTTTTT.

The V gene is TRBV7-9, the J gene TRBJ2-1; the D is unclear. Germline assignment: CDR1 SEHNR and CDR2 FQNEAQ (reference sequence). Trimming took 5 bases from V and 14 from J, leaving 16 bases between them. This CDR3 has 12 residues. The CDR3 spells CASSVGLRSEFF. The CDR3 bases are TGTGCCAGCAGCGTCGGCCTTAGATCCGAGTTCTTC.

The V call is TRBV2, the J call TRBJ1-5; unclear D gene. Germline CDR1 SNHLY, CDR2 FYNNEI. The CDR3 runs to 15 residues. The germline V and J ends were trimmed by 6 bases and 0 bases, with 12 bases remaining between them. CDR3 region: CASRADWNSNQPQHF. DNA for the CDR3: TGTGCCAGCAGAGCGGACTGGAATAGCAATCAGCCCCAGCATTTT.

In regard to this clone: A read error is possible here, since a much larger clone lies one base away. Other DNA sequences of this sample code for an identical CDR3. The V and J genes are TRBV7-8 and TRBJ2-7, with a tentative D call TRBD1 (5 bases). The length of the CDR3 is 13 residues. Looked up from germline, CDR1 is SGHVS and CDR2 is FQNEAQ. V shed 0 bases and J shed 3 bases, with 6 bases lying between them. CDR3 coding DNA: TGTGCCAGCAGCTTAGCTCAGGGCTACGAGCAGTACTTC. The encoded protein is CASSLAQGYEQYF.

This clone appeared a few times. The chain couples TRBV5-1 to TRBJ1-5; D is unresolved. Trimming took off 4 bases at V and 7 bases at J, with 18 bases between the two ends. This CDR3 comprises 15 residues. Germline CDR1 is SGHRS and CDR2 is YFSETQ. The CDR3 loop reads CASSLGPQLSQPQHF. The DNA of the CDR3 is TGCGCCAGCAGCCTAGGACCACAGCTCTCCCAGCCCCAGCATTTT.

Only a few counts were recorded for this clone. V gene TRBV30 combines with J gene TRBJ1-2, with D hard to call. With 2 bases removed from V and 5 bases from J, the gap between germline ends came to 15 bases. The CDR3 loop spans 14 amino acids. Germline lookup yields CDR1 GTSNPN and CDR2 SVGIG (reference sequence). CDR3 in amino acids: CAWSSFGILYGYTF. The CDR3 bases are TGTGCCTGGAGTAGTTTCGGGATACTTTATGGCTACACCTTC.

The chain carries TRBV30 and TRBJ1-1; a weak D match, TRBD1 (6 bases). There are 15 residues in the CDR3. V was shortened by 1 base and J by 1 base, with 13 bases between the two germline ends. The germline gives CDR1 GTSNPN, CDR2 SVGIG (reference sequence). The CDR3 DNA follows: TGTGCCTGGAGTGATACAGGGTTCCGGAACACTGAAGCTTTCTTT. Translation gives CAWSDTGFRNTEAFF.

The chain uses TRBV14 and TRBJ1-6; a possible D gene is TRBD1 (5 bases). This CDR3 is built from 22 residues. CDR1 is SGHDN, CDR2 FVKESK, per germline. Trimming shortened V by 10 bases and J by 7 bases, and 41 bases separated the two germline ends. The CDR3 here is CATQPRILQRAGCLGLNSPLHF. The CDR3 DNA is TGTGCCACCCAGCCAAGAATCCTCCAGCGGGCAGGGTGTCTTGGTCTCAATTCACCCCTCCACTTT.

This rearrangement joins TRBV2 to TRBJ2-3; tentative D call: TRBD1 (7 bases). CDR3 length equals 16 residues. CDR1 and CDR2 (germline): SNHLY, FYNNEI. Trimming stripped 7 bases from V and 6 bases from J, with 23 bases between. CDR3 sequence: CASKSFPTGEADTQYF. CDR3 nucleotides: TGTGCCAGCAAATCCTTTCCAACAGGGGAGGCGGATACGCAGTATTTT.

This chain links TRBV4-3 with TRBJ2-3; weak D call: TRBD1 (6 bases). The CDR3 has 17 amino acids. Germline assignment: CDR1 LGHNA and CDR2 YSLEER. The V end lost 0 bases, the J end lost 6 bases, and 19 bases lay between the germline ends. The CDR3 is CASSQDLPGAKADTQYF. CDR3 DNA: TGCGCCAGCAGCCAAGATTTACCAGGGGCGAAGGCGGATACGCAGTATTTT.